Shown below are 10 T cell receptor delta chains from a single sample sequenced in a study of gamma-delta chains in newborns, infants, children. TCRdb processed the reads again with the CATT caller. The sample lists fewer than 4,500 delta-chain clones; 0.6% to 0.7% were seen once. Sample: blood. These TCRs come from a child who was a newborn, infant or young child, either healthy, febrile or measles-vaccinated (not recorded which).

On this clone itself: A far larger clone is off by one base, so a read error is likely. At the DNA level, this CDR3 is encoded by other sequences in the same sample as well. The V gene is TRDV2, the J gene TRDJ1; 13 bases are a match to TRDD3. The CDR3 runs to 15 residues. Germline values: CDR1 GEAIGNYY, CDR2 EKD. The J segment lost 2 bases and the V segment lost 3 bases, leaving 2 bases of the junction unmatched. The DNA for the CDR3 is TGTGCCTGTGACTACTGGGGGATACGAACCGATAAACTCATCTTT. Its translation: CACDYWGIRTDKLIF.

This clone appeared many times. A read error likely explains this, since a far larger clone differs by one base. Other DNA sequences of this sample code for an identical CDR3. The CDR3 is CACDALLGDTDKLIF. In DNA, the CDR3 is TGTGCCTGTGACGCTCTACTGGGGGACACCGATAAACTCATCTTT. The chain combines TRDV2 with TRDJ1; 8 nucleotides match TRDD3. Trimming removed 3 bases from V and 0 bases from J; junction bases left unmatched: 5. The CDR3 extends over 15 amino acids. CDR1 and CDR2 (germline): GEAIGNYY, EKD.

As concerns this clone: This DNA's translation differs at residue 8 from TCRdb's protein, which comes from a much larger clone; a read error is likely, and the protein shown is translated from the DNA. J is TRDJ4 and V is TRDV1; D is unresolved. Trimming pared 2 bases from V and 1 base from J, leaving 14 bases between. The germline V gene encodes CDR1 TSWWSYY and CDR2 QGS. This CDR3 is 15 amino acids long. CDR3 protein: CALGESPSPNRPLIF. The CDR3 DNA sequence: TGTGCTCTTGGGGAAAGCCCCTCCCCTAACAGACCCCTGATCTTT.

This clone came up a few times. TCRdb records a much larger clone's protein for this DNA, with a difference at residue 5 that likely arises from a read error; the protein given is the translation of the DNA. The gene calls are TRDV2 and TRDJ3; 9 bases are a match to TRDD3. Germline trimming cut 4 bases from V and 0 bases from J; bases unmatched to any gene: 6. This CDR3 is 18 amino acids long. CDR1 GEAIGNYY and CDR2 EKD come from the germline V gene. The CDR3 region is CACDRTGGSSWDTRQMFF. In DNA, the CDR3 is TGTGCCTGTGATCGCACTGGGGGAAGCTCCTGGGACACCCGACAGATGTTTTTC.

This clone occurred a few times. With a far larger clone one base away, a read error is the likely cause. The same CDR3 is also encoded by other DNA sequences in this sample. V is TRDV2 and J is TRDJ3, with 9 bases lining up with TRDD3. CDR1 is GEAIGNYY and CDR2 is EKD in the germline V gene. The CDR3 runs 18 residues. The CDR3 sequence: CACDTYWGSSWDTRQMFF. Written as DNA, the CDR3 is TGTGCCTGTGACACGTACTGGGGGAGCTCCTGGGACACCCGGCAGATGTTTTTC.

This clone is labeled medium-sized. Within the sample, other DNA sequences also encode this same CDR3. The chain combines TRDV2 with TRDJ3; 8 bases match TRDD3. CDR1 and CDR2 from the germline V gene are GEAIGNYY and EKD. The CDR3 is 17 residues long. V lost 1 base, J lost 0 bases, and 1 base stayed unmatched. Written as DNA, the CDR3 is TGTGCCTGTGACACGGGGGGATACTCCTGGGACACCCGACAGATGTTTTTC. Translating it yields CACDTGGYSWDTRQMFF.

A few counts support this clone. This sequence is one base from a far larger clone and is likely a read error. Other nucleotide sequences in the sample specify the same CDR3. The gene calls are TRDV2 and TRDJ3; D may match TRDD2 or TRDD3 (5 bases each). The V gene's germline CDR1 is GEAIGNYY and CDR2 EKD. The CDR3 contains 18 residues. The CDR3 loop reads CACDTAGTLSWDTRQMFF. The CDR3 nucleotides are TGTGCCTGTGACACGGCTGGGACCCTTTCCTGGGACACCCGGCAGATGTTTTTC.

Details on this clone: This DNA's translation and the protein TCRdb lists, from a much larger clone, do not match at residues 5 and 7, likely due to a read error; the protein shown is translated from the DNA. The rearrangement joins TRDV2 to TRDJ1; either TRDD2 or TRDD3 may fit D (5 bases each). The CDR3 totals 14 residues. Germline loops: CDR1 GEAIGNYY, CDR2 EKD. V dropped 3 bases and J dropped 4 bases, with 14 bases sitting between them. As DNA, the CDR3 is TGTGCCTGTGACGACCTACCGGGGAACGATAAACTCATCTTT. The encoded protein is CACDDLPGNDKLIF.

This clone has only a few counts. This DNA translates differently at residue 11 from the TCRdb protein, which is that of a much larger clone; a read error is likely, and the protein shown is the DNA's own translation. V and J are TRDV2 and TRDJ2; 7 nucleotides agree with TRDD3. The germline V gene has CDR1 GEAIGNYY and CDR2 EKD. CDR3 length: 13 residues. CDR3 protein: CACDTWGTAQPFF. The CDR3 DNA follows: TGTGCCTGTGACACCTGGGGGACAGCACAACCCTTCTTT.

On this clone itself: This probably arose from a read error, given a far larger clone one base away. Other DNA variants within this sample encode the same CDR3. V is TRDV2 and J is TRDJ2; 11 bases fit TRDD3. The CDR3 sequence is 16 residues long. Germline V gene lookup returns CDR1 GEAIGNYY and CDR2 EKD. The CDR3 DNA follows: TGTGCCTGTGACCCCCTGGGGGATACTTTGACAGCACAGCTCTTCTTT. The encoded protein is CACDPLGDTLTAQLFF.